Following are 6 T cell receptor beta chains from one sample sequenced in a study of blood T cell repertoires in COVID-19. Sequenced by immunoSEQ multiplex PCR; TCRdb stores in-frame clones only, minus some. The table records a few hundred thousand clones, roughly 77% of them present only once. The source material was peripheral blood. The origin of the receptors is a human donor with acute or convalescent COVID-19. The donor label of this sample is uncertain.

The CDR3 bases are TGTGCCAGCTCACAAGGGGGCGGGCAGACTGGGTACGAGCAGTACTTC. Translating gives CASSQGGGQTGYEQYF. J is TRBJ2-7 and V is TRBV18; 7 positions match TRBD1. Trimming cost V 4 bases and J 4 bases; bases outside gene matches: 13. Germline CDR1 is KGHSH and CDR2 is LQKENI. The CDR3 has 16 amino acids.

The rearrangement joins TRBV5-1 to TRBJ2-3; TRBD1 aligns across 9 bases. The CDR3 totals 15 residues. Germline V gene lookup returns CDR1 SGHRS and CDR2 YFSETQ. V lost 5 bases to trimming and J lost 2 bases; unmatched junction nucleotides: 6. The CDR3 DNA follows: TGCGCCAGCAGAACCGGGACAGGGTACACAGATACGCAGTATTTT. Translated, it gives CASRTGTGYTDTQYF.

The chain carries TRBV7-2 and TRBJ2-5; possibly TRBD2 for D (6 bases). The CDR3 totals 14 residues. The germline gives CDR1 SGHTA, CDR2 FQGNSA. Trimming left V 3 bases short and J 2 bases short, with 10 bases between. In DNA, the CDR3 is TGTGCCAGCAGCTTTCCGGGACTGCAAGAGACCCAGTACTTC. Translation gives CASSFPGLQETQYF.

The chain combines TRBV23-1 with TRBJ2-2; 7 bases match TRBD2. TRBV23-1 is sorted into the ORF group, with uncertain function. The CDR3 contains 18 residues. With V trimmed by 0 bases and J by 4 bases, 11 bases remained unmatched. For the CDR3, the DNA is TGCGCCAGCAGTCAATCGCCCCGGGACTATAACTCCACCGGGGAGCTGTTTTTT. It is translated as CASSQSPRDYNSTGELFF.

The chain has TRBV6-5 and TRBJ2-2; D is unclear. CDR1 and CDR2 from the germline V gene are MNHEY and SVGAGI. Trimming took off 6 bases at V and 1 base at J, with 9 bases between the two ends. The CDR3 runs 14 residues. CDR3 DNA sequence: TGTGCCAGCAGCCTAAGACAGAACACCGGGGAGCTGTTTTTT. Residues: CASSLRQNTGELFF.

The chain couples TRBV7-9 to TRBJ2-3, with D perhaps TRBD2 (6 bases). The V end was cut by 8 bases, the J end by 2 bases, with 17 bases between. The CDR3 is 15 amino acids. Germline CDR1 SEHNR, CDR2 FQNEAQ (reference sequence). The CDR3 DNA reads as TGTGCCAGCGGCCTCAGGCGGGGACCCACAGATACGCAGTATTTT. It codes for CASGLRRGPTDTQYF. Full variable domain (rest looked up from reference TRBV7-9 and TRBJ2-3): DTGVSQNPRHKITKRGQNVTFRCDPISEHNRLYWYRQTLGQGPEFLTYFQNEAQLEKSRLLSDRFSAERPKGSFSTLEIQRTEQGDSAMYLCASGLRRGPTDTQYFGPGTRLTVL.